What follows describes a single T cell receptor (beta chain). The data were taken from a study of monozygotic twins with cystic fibrosis. The V segment lost 6 bases and the J segment 1 base; nucleotides outside the gene matches: 20. This CDR3 comprises 20 residues. The V gene's germline CDR1 is SGDLS and CDR2 YYNGEE. The table came from immunoSEQ multiplex PCR; TCRdb's copy has only in-frame clones and leaves some out. Among about 17,000 clones listed, around 96% were seen once. Sequencing input: blood. The V gene is TRBV9, the J gene TRBJ2-1; 9 nucleotides match TRBD2. This sequence originates from a girl aged 2 to 10 with cystic fibrosis. CDR3 region: CASNSPNAGGLPRSYNEQFF. DNA for the CDR3: TGTGCCAGCAATAGCCCGAATGCGGGGGGGCTACCACGATCCTACAATGAGCAGTTCTTC.